Each of the 23 T cell receptor beta chains below was sequenced from the same sample in a study of T-cell memory formation after mild COVID-19 (dated by TCRdb to the early 2020s). The library came from 5' RACE. For sequencing, an Illumina NovaSeq 6000 was employed. TCRdb reworked the public reads: Q25 trimming with fastp, MiXCR clone assembly, productive beta chains retained. Here each entry gathers all rows of one CDR3 protein and keeps the most common genes and DNA. Recorded for this sample are 350,000 to 450,000 distinct CDR3 sequences; 20% to 25% of them occurred a single time. In total, the top ten clones hold 8.5% to 9% of the sample. Sequenced: PBMCs or a T cell subset sorted from them (not recorded which). All receptors come from an adult woman who had mild COVID-19 (a few samples of this study predate the infection). The sample titles of this study are shuffled in the database, so cell type and time point are left out; the donor was told from shared clones.

This clonotype has just a few counts. The DNA of the CDR3 is TGTGCCAGCAGTTACGGGGTTACTATGAACACTGAAGCTTTCTTT. Translating it yields CASSYGVTMNTEAFF. J is TRBJ1-1 and V is TRBV6-2 or TRBV6-3; D is uncertain. V lost 2 bases and J 0 bases, leaving 10 bases between the germline ends. The length of the CDR3 is 15 residues. CDR1 MNHEY and CDR2 SVGEGT come from the germline V gene.

V usage is TRBV5-1 and J usage is TRBJ1-4, with TRBD1 as a possible D gene (6 bases). The V gene lost 4 bases and the J gene lost 8 bases, with 21 bases spanning the gap. CDR1 is SGHRS and CDR2 is YFSETQ in the germline V gene. This CDR3 comprises 16 residues. The CDR3 loop is CASSRRQDRGDEKLFF. The CDR3 DNA is TGCGCCAGCAGCAGACGACAGGACCGTGGCGACGAAAAACTGTTTTTT.

Notes on this clonotype: A much bigger clone sits one base away, suggesting this may be a read error. The rearrangement joins TRBV7-3 to TRBJ1-5; D is perhaps TRBD1 (5 bases). The CDR3 is made up of 13 amino acids. Germline V CDR1 and CDR2: SGHTA, FQGTGA. The V end was cut by 5 bases, the J end by 8 bases, with 13 bases between. The CDR3 DNA is TGTGCCAGCAGCCCCCGGGGGGATAAGCCCCAGCATTTT. Its protein is CASSPRGDKPQHF.

This chain links TRBV6-1 with TRBJ2-5, with D perhaps matching TRBD1 or TRBD2 (6 bases each). Germline CDR1 and CDR2: MNHNS and SASEGT. This CDR3 contains 12 residues. Trimming removed 7 bases from V and 14 bases from J, with 20 bases in between. CDR3 DNA sequence: TGTGCCAGCACCGAAGGGGGGCCGAGGTCCTACTTC. It codes for CASTEGGPRSYF.

The genes are TRBV5-1 and TRBJ2-3; D gene uncertain. With 4 bases removed from V and 5 bases from J, the gap between germline ends came to 17 bases. The germline V gene has CDR1 SGHRS and CDR2 YFSETQ. This CDR3 is built from 15 residues. The CDR3 DNA follows: TGCGCCAGCAGCCTCCTCTCCGAGGAACAAGATACGCAGTATTTT. It encodes CASSLLSEEQDTQYF.

The chain employs TRBV24-1 and TRBJ2-3; D gene uncertain. The germline gives CDR1 KGHDR, CDR2 SFDVKD. The V and J ends lost 1 base and 5 bases respectively, with 12 bases between them. The CDR3 covers 15 residues. The CDR3 DNA sequence: TGTGCCACCAGTGATTTCCCCCAGACCGGAGATACGCAGTATTTT. Encoded protein: CATSDFPQTGDTQYF.

The chain couples TRBV6-2 or TRBV6-3 to TRBJ2-1; 8 bases match TRBD1. Germline lookup yields CDR1 MNHEY and CDR2 SVGEGT. This CDR3 region has 15 residues. V lost 6 bases and J lost 6; bases outside the gene matches: 10. In nucleotides, the CDR3 is TGTGCCAGCAGAATCACAGGGGGTAGCATCAATGAGCAGTTCTTC. Residues: CASRITGGSINEQFF.

This clonotype was recorded many times. The chain combines TRBV12-3 or TRBV12-4 with TRBJ2-5; the D is unclear. The CDR3 sequence is 12 residues long. The germline V and J ends were trimmed by 5 bases and 1 base, with 5 bases remaining between them. This CDR3 is CASSRTQETQYF. The CDR3 DNA reads as TGTGCCAGCAGTCGGACCCAAGAGACCCAGTACTTC.

This clonotype turned up a few times. The chain recombines TRBV14 with TRBJ2-7, with TRBD1 identical over 11 bases. Trimming cost V 6 bases and J 0 bases; bases outside gene matches: 10. The CDR3 is 17 amino acids. Germline CDR1 is SGHDN and CDR2 is FVKESK. CDR3 protein: CASRSGQGATFSYEQYF. In nucleotides, the CDR3 is TGTGCCAGCAGGTCAGGACAGGGGGCGACGTTCTCCTACGAGCAGTACTTC.

This clonotype was picked up a small number of times. An end of the junction does not agree with germline; a read error may underlie this. This chain uses TRBV4-2 with TRBJ2-3; D is perhaps TRBD1 (5 bases). This CDR3 is built from 16 residues. Germline V gene lookup returns CDR1 LGHNA and CDR2 YNFKEQ. CDR3 region: CASSQDWGASTDTQYF. In nucleotides, the CDR3 is TGCGCCAGCAGCCAAGATTGGGGCGCTAGCACAGATACGCAGTATTTT.

The V gene is TRBV5-1, the J gene TRBJ2-5; TRBD1 aligns across 7 bases. V lost 3 bases to trimming and J lost 1 base; unmatched junction nucleotides: 3. Germline CDR1 and CDR2: SGHRS and YFSETQ. There are 14 residues in the CDR3. DNA for the CDR3: TGCGCCAGCAGCTCCGGACAGGCCCAAGAGACCCAGTACTTC. This sequence encodes CASSSGQAQETQYF.

This clonotype was detected only a few times. This rearrangement joins TRBV12-3 or TRBV12-4 to TRBJ1-2, with a possible D match to TRBD1 (5 bases). The CDR3 spans 15 residues. V was cut by 3 bases and J by 0 bases, with 11 bases left in between. The CDR3 region is CASSFPGRTNYGYTF. CDR3 coding DNA: TGTGCCAGCAGTTTTCCGGGACGGACTAACTATGGCTACACCTTC.

The chain is built from TRBV4-2 and TRBJ1-2, with 8 bases aligning to TRBD1. Germline lookup yields CDR1 LGHNA and CDR2 YNFKEQ. The CDR3 runs to 15 residues. Germline trimming cut 0 bases from V and 3 bases from J; bases unmatched to any gene: 3. The CDR3 spells CASSQDATGDYGYTF. DNA for the CDR3: TGTGCCAGCAGCCAAGACGCGACAGGGGACTATGGCTACACCTTC.

This clonotype was seen a few times. CDR3 amino acids: CATSSTREGYEQYF. CDR3 bases: TGTGCCACCAGCAGCACCAGGGAGGGATACGAGCAGTACTTC. V usage is TRBV15 and J usage is TRBJ2-7; TRBD2 matches 7 bases. J gave up 4 bases and V 3 bases, and 6 bases lay outside the gene matches. The CDR3 covers 14 residues. Germline V lookup: CDR1 LNHNV, CDR2 YYDKDF (reference sequence).

This clonotype has a handful of counts. V gene TRBV11-2 combines with J gene TRBJ1-4; D is undetermined. The end of the DNA aligns better with TRBJ2-2, so the J call may be wrong. The germline V gene has CDR1 SGHAT and CDR2 FQNNGV. The CDR3 consists of 12 residues. Here the CDR3 reads CASSLSRVELFF. The CDR3 DNA sequence: TGTGCCAGCAGCTTAAGCCGGGTGGAGCTGTTTTTT.

This clonotype was observed a handful of times. The gene calls are TRBV20-1 and TRBJ2-5; D is possibly TRBD2 (6 bases). The CDR3 covers 15 residues. Per the germline V gene, CDR1 is DFQATT and CDR2 is SNEGSKA (reference sequence). The ends were cut back, 3 bases at V and 4 bases at J, with 18 bases in the middle. The CDR3 DNA sequence: TGCAGTGCTAGTCCATCGCGGGAACTCTTAGAGACCCAGTACTTC. The encoded protein is CSASPSRELLETQYF.

In its sample, this clonotype was seen a few times. The chain uses TRBV12-3 or TRBV12-4 and TRBJ1-5; no firm D call. This CDR3 is 12 amino acids long. V was pared by 2 bases and J by 7 bases, with 6 bases between. The CDR3, as DNA: TGTGCCAGCAGTTTATCAGCCCAGCCCCAGCATTTT. Translation gives CASSLSAQPQHF.

The genes are TRBV5-1 and TRBJ2-3; 13 bases match TRBD2. CDR1 SGHRS and CDR2 YFSETQ come from the germline V gene. The CDR3 loop spans 16 amino acids. The V and J ends lost 4 bases and 4 bases, in that order; junction bases with no gene match: 6. CDR3 region: CASSPGLAGNSDTQYF. The CDR3 DNA reads TGCGCCAGCAGCCCGGGACTAGCGGGGAATTCAGATACGCAGTATTTT.

CDR3 sequence (DNA): TGCAGCGTTGAAGGGTCGAGCGGAGTAAGTGGCTACACCTTC. Translation: CSVEGSSGVSGYTF. This sequence joins TRBV29-1 and TRBJ1-2, with D uncertain. The CDR3 extends over 14 amino acids. Trimming removed 1 base from V and 7 bases from J, with 16 bases in between. Germline V gene lookup returns CDR1 SQVTM and CDR2 ANQGSEA.

This clonotype was seen only a few times. The chain joins TRBV5-6 to TRBJ2-3; 12 nucleotides agree with TRBD2. The CDR3 loop spans 18 amino acids. J gave up 1 base and V 4 bases, and 10 bases lay outside the gene matches. Germline V CDR1 and CDR2: SGHDT, YYEEEE. The CDR3 here is CASSAGLAGPDRTDTQYF. The CDR3 coding sequence is TGTGCCAGCAGCGCTGGACTAGCGGGGCCAGACCGCACAGATACGCAGTATTTT.

This clonotype has only one observation. The V gene is TRBV5-4, the J gene TRBJ1-4, with TRBD1 as a possible D gene (5 bases). The length of the CDR3 is 15 residues. Trimming left V 4 bases short and J 4 bases short, with 14 bases between. Germline V gene sequence: CDR1 SGHNT, CDR2 YYREEE (reference sequence). The CDR3 sequence is CASSKDVGRNEKLFF. The CDR3 region has the DNA TGTGCCAGCAGCAAGGATGTGGGACGTAATGAAAAACTGTTTTTT.

At least ten counts were recorded for this clonotype. The V and J genes are TRBV20-1 and TRBJ1-5, with D perhaps TRBD1 (6 bases). There are 15 residues in the CDR3. V was shortened by 0 bases and J by 2 bases, with 11 bases between the two germline ends. Germline V gene lookup returns CDR1 DFQATT and CDR2 SNEGSKA (reference sequence). This CDR3 reads CSARDHRVGNQPQHF. DNA of the CDR3: TGCAGTGCTAGAGACCACAGGGTTGGCAATCAGCCCCAGCATTTT.

V usage is TRBV4-2 and J usage is TRBJ2-1; 8 bases fit TRBD2. Germline trimming cut 0 bases from V and 6 bases from J; bases unmatched to any gene: 1. There are 14 residues in the CDR3. Germline CDR1 reads LGHNA; CDR2 reads YNFKEQ. DNA of the CDR3: TGTGCCAGCAGCCAAGATCTAGCGGGCAATGAGCAGTTCTTC. As protein: CASSQDLAGNEQFF.